This TCR beta chain is from a study of beta chain features in type 1 diabetes. Overall study results and limits: Type 1 diabetes patients showed a moderate but significant shortening of TCRB CDR3s in all four CD4+ subsets.

Reverse transcribing all isolated RNA meant expressed TCRB transcripts were sequenced. Method: immunoSEQ multiplex PCR; TCRdb's copy keeps in-frame clones and lacks some. The sample includes approximately 170,000 clones, around 8% seen only once; the top ten take 0.94%. There was one heparinised blood draw per donor, averaging around 100 mL. This clone was seen ten or more times. Its specificity is not known. V lost 4 bases, J lost 6 bases, and 5 bases lay in between. The CDR3 loop spans 11 amino acids. The V call is TRBV23-1, the J call TRBJ2-3; D not certain. TRBV23-1 falls under the ORF class, with uncertain function. This clonotype was sampled from a woman aged 40 to 50 with type 1 diabetes. Material: central memory CD4+ T cells from blood. CDR3 in DNA: TGCGCCAGCAGTCGAAGCGATACGCAGTATTTT. Its protein product is CASSRSDTQYF.